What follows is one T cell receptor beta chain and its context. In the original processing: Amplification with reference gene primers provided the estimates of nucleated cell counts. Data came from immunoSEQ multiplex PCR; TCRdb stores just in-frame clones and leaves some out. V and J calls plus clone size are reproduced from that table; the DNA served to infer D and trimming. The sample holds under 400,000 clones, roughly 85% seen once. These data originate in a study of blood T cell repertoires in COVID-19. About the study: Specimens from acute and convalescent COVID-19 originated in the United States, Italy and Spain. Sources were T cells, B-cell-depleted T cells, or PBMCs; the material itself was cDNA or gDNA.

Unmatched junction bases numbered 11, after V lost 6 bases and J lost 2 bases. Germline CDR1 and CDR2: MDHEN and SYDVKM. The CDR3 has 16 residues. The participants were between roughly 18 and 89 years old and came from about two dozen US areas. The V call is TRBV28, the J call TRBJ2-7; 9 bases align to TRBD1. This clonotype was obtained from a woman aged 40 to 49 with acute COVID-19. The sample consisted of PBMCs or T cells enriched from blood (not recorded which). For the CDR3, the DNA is TGTGCCAGCAGCCCACCAACAGGGGGCTTCGCCTACGAGCAGTACTTC. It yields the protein CASSPPTGGFAYEQYF.